This TCR beta chain was sequenced for a study of T-cell reconstitution after alpha-beta-depleted transplantation in children. General study findings and limits: Once a year had passed after transplant, T-cell counts and diversity came mostly from newly produced T cells.

The CDR3 totals 13 residues. The V gene's germline CDR1 is MDHEN and CDR2 SYDVKM. V was pared by 5 bases and J by 5 bases, with 12 bases between. This clonotype was detected many times. No antigen is known for it. Unique molecular identifiers were built into the TCRbeta library. TCRdb passed the PCR reads through MiXCR, listing each CDR3 protein once. The data show about 340,000 distinct CDR3 sequences, with 15% to 20% seen just once and roughly two fifths held by the top ten. Source: PBMCs, mostly from graft donor cells, taken 360 days after TCRalphabeta/CD19-depleted stem cell transplant. This TCR was sampled from a male patient between 2 and 9 years old who had a stem cell transplant for acute lymphoblastic leukemia, so the T cells may come from the graft donor. The chain is built from TRBV28 and TRBJ1-1; tentatively, D is TRBD1 (5 bases). CDR3 loop: CASSVGGRTEAFF. In DNA form, the CDR3 reads TGTGCCAGCAGTGTTGGGGGGAGGACTGAAGCTTTCTTT.